The text below deals with one T cell receptor beta chain. Its antigen is still unknown. This sample was taken from a study of shared clonotypes between healthy human individuals. Unsorted PBMCs provided DNA that was sequenced on ten immunoSEQ deep assay plates. The table came from immunoSEQ multiplex PCR; TCRdb's copy has only in-frame clones and leaves some out. The sample includes about 480,000 clones, roughly 79% of them seen just once. Whole-study results and caveats: In having few donors, the study represented limited genetic and exposure-history diversity.

V trimming: 7 bases; J trimming: 2 bases; junction bases outside the gene matches: 13. The CDR3 is made up of 17 amino acids. CDR1 and CDR2 from the germline V gene are MDHEN and SYDVKM. The chain joins TRBV28 to TRBJ2-7; 11 bases line up with TRBD2. This clonotype was obtained from a woman aged 40 to 49 in good health. Some clones in this sample may be carry-over from other donors' samples. The sample consisted of PBMCs. The CDR3 DNA sequence: TGTGCCAGCAACTCCCTAGCGGGAGGAAGGGGGGCCTACGAGCAGTACTTC. It encodes CASNSLAGGRGAYEQYF.